This TCR beta chain was captured in a study of type 1 and type 2 diabetes patients. Between the trimmed V and J ends, which lost 5 bases and 5 bases, there was a span of 9 bases. The CDR3 consists of 12 residues. The PCR template was genomic DNA. Amplification of the beta chain CDR3 used 30 forward and 13 reverse multiplex primers. MiXCR was run by TCRdb on the multiplex PCR reads, yielding one entry per CDR3 protein. Here the sample spans 270,000 or so distinct CDR3 sequences, roughly 44% being singletons. The rearrangement links TRBV12-3 or TRBV12-4 to TRBJ2-5, with a possible D match to TRBD2 (5 bases). This clonotype was obtained from a man aged 18-30 years with type 2 diabetes. The sequencing sample was made of peripheral blood mononuclear cells (PBMCs). The chain's CDR3 is CASSASWETQYF. CDR3 nucleotide sequence: TGTGCCAGCAGTGCTAGCTGGGAGACCCAGTACTTC.